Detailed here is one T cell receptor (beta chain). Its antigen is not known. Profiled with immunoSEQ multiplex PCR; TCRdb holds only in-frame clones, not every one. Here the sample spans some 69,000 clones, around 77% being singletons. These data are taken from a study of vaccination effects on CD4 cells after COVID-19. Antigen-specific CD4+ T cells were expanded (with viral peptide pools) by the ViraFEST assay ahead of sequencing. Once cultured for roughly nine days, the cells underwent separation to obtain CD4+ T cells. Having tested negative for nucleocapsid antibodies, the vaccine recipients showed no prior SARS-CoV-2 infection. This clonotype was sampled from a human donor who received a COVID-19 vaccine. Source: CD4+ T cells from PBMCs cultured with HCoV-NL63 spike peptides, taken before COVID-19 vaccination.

CDR3 DNA sequence: TGTGCCAGCAGCTTACAGGGCATGAGTGCCTATGGCTACACCTTC. This translates into CASSLQGMSAYGYTF. The rearrangement links TRBV9 to TRBJ1-2; D is perhaps TRBD1 (6 bases). V dropped 4 bases and J dropped 4 bases, with 17 bases sitting between them. The germline V gene encodes CDR1 SGDLS and CDR2 YYNGEE. The CDR3 has 15 amino acids. Variable domain in full (rest from reference TRBV9 and TRBJ1-2): DSGVTQTPKHLITATGQRVTLRCSPRSGDLSVYWYQQSLDQGLQFLIQYYNGEERAKGNILERFSAQQFPDLHSELNLSSLELGDSALYFCASSLQGMSAYGYTFGSGTRLTVV.